One and the same sample provided the 32 T cell receptor beta chains below, sequenced in a study of T cells in Graves' hyperthyroidism and ophthalmopathy (dated by TCRdb to the late 2010s). Library preparation used multiplex PCR. TCRdb shows the sequencer as Illumina HiSeq 2000. The TCR beta CDR3 regions were amplified from RNA transcripts. For the first round of RT-PCR on the TCR CDR3, the HTBI primer set was used together with the Qiagen OneStep RT-PCR kit. The raw public reads went through TCRdb reprocessing: fastp at Q25, MiXCR clone calling, in-frame beta chains kept. CDR3 protein sequences are deduplicated, and each keeps its most common genes and DNA. Within this sample are roughly 380,000 distinct CDR3 sequences, with roughly 13% of them counted one time only. The ten largest clones capture 9.5% to 12% of the sample. The specimen sequenced was blood. These receptors originate from a woman between 55 and 75 years old with Graves' hyperthyroidism.

This clonotype was seen ten or more times. The V call is TRBV20-1, the J call TRBJ2-5, with D maybe TRBD2 (7 bases). Germline CDR1 and CDR2: DFQATT and SNEGSKA (reference sequence). This CDR3 has 12 residues. The ends were cut back, 6 bases at V and 4 bases at J, with 12 bases in the middle. CDR3 in amino acids: CSAVRGAETQYF. CDR3 in DNA: TGCAGTGCGGTACGGGGGGCAGAGACCCAGTACTTC.

The rearrangement joins TRBV18 to TRBJ2-5; D ambiguous. CDR1 and CDR2 (germline): KGHSH, LQKENI. The CDR3 has 15 residues. The V and J ends lost 0 bases and 0 bases respectively, with 8 bases between them. CDR3 loop: CASSPPQRYQETQYF. The CDR3 region has the DNA TGTGCCAGCTCACCACCCCAGAGGTACCAAGAGACCCAGTACTTC.

The genes are TRBV20-1 and TRBJ2-7; weak D call: TRBD2 (6 bases). The length of the CDR3 is 13 residues. Germline lookup yields CDR1 DFQATT and CDR2 SNEGSKA (reference sequence). The V and J ends lost 3 bases and 7 bases respectively, with 16 bases between them. CDR3 region: CSARSLAAGEQYF. The CDR3, as DNA: TGCAGTGCTAGGTCACTAGCCGCCGGTGAGCAGTACTTC.

This clonotype was observed many times. CDR3 sequence (DNA): TGTGCCAGCAGCCAGACCCCGGGGATGGCCGGGGAGCTGTTTTTT. Its translation is CASSQTPGMAGELFF. This chain links TRBV3-1 with TRBJ2-2, with D perhaps matching TRBD2 (5 bases). The CDR3 contains 15 residues. CDR1 LGHDT and CDR2 YNNKEL come from the germline V gene (reference sequence). V was clipped by 3 bases and J by 6 bases, with 14 bases between them.

This clonotype appeared many times. The rearrangement joins TRBV5-1 to TRBJ2-4; the D gene is possibly TRBD2 (5 bases). Per the germline V gene, CDR1 is SGHRS and CDR2 is YFSETQ. The ends were cut back, 7 bases at V and 9 bases at J, with 20 bases in the middle. The CDR3 extends over 14 amino acids. CDR3 nucleotide sequence: TGCGCCAGCGGGAATATCGGTGGTGAGGGCATTCAGTACTTC. Protein: CASGNIGGEGIQYF.

This clonotype was counted ten times or more. This chain joins TRBV12-3 or TRBV12-4 and TRBJ2-3, with a possible D match to TRBD2 (5 bases). Trimming removed 3 bases from V and 3 bases from J, with 16 bases in between. CDR3 length equals 16 residues. The CDR3 loop reads CASSFGTTSGTDTQYF. The DNA of the CDR3 is TGTGCCAGCAGTTTCGGCACTACCTCGGGGACAGATACGCAGTATTTT.

This clonotype was observed at least ten times. This sequence joins TRBV11-2 and TRBJ2-5; TRBD2 matches 11 bases. V lost 2 bases and J lost 9; bases outside the gene matches: 5. Germline-derived CDR1 and CDR2 are SGHAT and FQNNGV. The CDR3 consists of 14 residues. CDR3 in DNA: TGTGCCAGCAGCTTAAACGAACTAGCGGGAGCCCAGTACTTC. It codes for CASSLNELAGAQYF.

J is TRBJ1-3 and V is TRBV11-1, with D maybe TRBD1 (5 bases). The ends were cut back, 1 base at V and 3 bases at J, with 10 bases in the middle. Per the germline V gene, CDR1 is SGHAT and CDR2 is FQDESV (reference sequence). The CDR3 length is 15 residues. CDR3 DNA: TGTGCCAGCAGCTTAGGGGGGTCAGTTGGAAACACCATATATTTT. This sequence encodes CASSLGGSVGNTIYF.

Regarding this clonotype: One end of the junction is discordant with germline, which a read error may explain. This sequence joins TRBV6-2 or TRBV6-3 and TRBJ2-2; D may correspond to TRBD1 or TRBD2 (5 bases each). CDR3 length: 16 amino acids. In germline, CDR1 is MNHEY, CDR2 SVGEGT. CDR3 nucleotide sequence: TGTGCCAGCAGGGCCCTCGGGCAGGCGGACACCGGGGAGCTGTTCTTT. Translation: CASRALGQADTGELFF.

This clonotype was counted ten times or more. The chain links TRBV7-9 to TRBJ2-5, with D perhaps being TRBD1 or TRBD2 (5 bases each). CDR1 SEHNR and CDR2 FQNEAQ come from the germline V gene (reference sequence). The CDR3 totals 14 residues. The germline V and J ends were trimmed by 5 bases and 1 base, with 11 bases remaining between them. The CDR3 is CASSPGRLQETQYF. CDR3 nucleotides: TGTGCCAGCAGCCCGGGACGTCTCCAAGAGACCCAGTACTTC.

Concerning this clonotype itself: A much more abundant neighbour one base away suggests this may be a read error. The chain links TRBV27 to TRBJ2-1; a weak D match, TRBD2 (6 bases). The germline gives CDR1 MNHEY, CDR2 SMNVEV (reference sequence). V was trimmed by 8 bases and J by 3 bases, leaving 17 bases between them. The CDR3 covers 15 residues. The CDR3 DNA reads TGTGCCAGCGGTTACCCGGGGGTGAACTACAATGAGCAGTTCTTC. It is translated as CASGYPGVNYNEQFF.

This clonotype turned up a few times. The chain has TRBV24-1 and TRBJ2-4, with D tentatively TRBD1 (6 bases). V gave up 2 bases and J gave up 4 bases, with 14 bases separating them. The CDR3 has 16 amino acids. In germline, CDR1 is KGHDR, CDR2 SFDVKD. CDR3 amino acids: CATSDSDLTGKNIQYF. The CDR3, as DNA: TGTGCCACCAGTGATTCCGATCTTACAGGGAAAAACATTCAGTACTTC.

This clonotype appeared a few times. V gene TRBV7-2 combines with J gene TRBJ1-5; D is perhaps TRBD1 (5 bases). The CDR3 spans 15 residues. Germline V gene lookup returns CDR1 SGHTA and CDR2 FQGNSA. The V and J ends lost 3 bases and 2 bases respectively, with 11 bases between them. CDR3 DNA: TGTGCCAGCAGCTTCCCGGGCAGGGGCAATCAGCCCCAGCATTTT. It is translated as CASSFPGRGNQPQHF. The full variable domain, with the rest looked up from reference TRBV7-2 and TRBJ1-5, is GAGVSQSPSNKVTEKGKDVELRCDPISGHTALYWYRQSLGQGLEFLIYFQGNSAPDKSGLPSDRFSAERTGGSVSTLTIQRTQQEDSAVYLCASSFPGRGNQPQHFGDGTRLSIL.

V and J are TRBV20-1 and TRBJ2-7; D is unclear. V shed 1 base and J shed 6 bases, with 16 bases lying between them. There are 14 residues in the CDR3. The germline V gene has CDR1 DFQATT and CDR2 SNEGSKA (reference sequence). The CDR3: CSARAAVATSEQYF. The CDR3 nucleotides are TGCAGTGCTAGAGCGGCGGTCGCCACTTCCGAGCAGTACTTC.

This clonotype has ten or more counts. The chain joins TRBV20-1 to TRBJ2-3; D perhaps matches TRBD2 (5 bases). V dropped 3 bases and J dropped 0 bases, with 10 bases sitting between them. The CDR3 runs to 14 residues. Germline V gene lookup returns CDR1 DFQATT and CDR2 SNEGSKA (reference sequence). The CDR3 bases are TGCAGTGCTAGTAACGGAGGCAGCACAGATACGCAGTATTTT. This sequence encodes CSASNGGSTDTQYF.

This clonotype showed up many times. The CDR3 spells CASSDHPGGSVNTGELFF. The CDR3 bases are TGTGCCAGCAGTGACCATCCCGGGGGATCCGTGAACACCGGGGAGCTGTTTTTT. J is TRBJ2-2 and V is TRBV2; the D gene is possibly TRBD2 (6 bases). Germline V gives CDR1 SNHLY, CDR2 FYNNEI. Trimming removed 3 bases at V and 1 base at J, with 18 bases between. This CDR3 region has 18 residues.

This clonotype was observed many times. The V gene is TRBV14, the J gene TRBJ2-1; 7 nucleotides match TRBD2. This CDR3 spans 16 amino acids. Trimming took 4 bases from V and 9 from J; bases not matched to a gene: 15. CDR1 SGHDN and CDR2 FVKESK come from the germline V gene. The CDR3 DNA reads as TGTGCCAGCAGCCCGGATTTAGCGGGCCCACGATTTGAGCAGTTCTTC. It encodes CASSPDLAGPRFEQFF.

This clonotype was recorded at least ten times. The V and J genes are TRBV12-3 or TRBV12-4 and TRBJ1-1; 7 nucleotides match TRBD1. J gave up 1 base and V 6 bases, and 5 bases lay outside the gene matches. CDR3 size: 14 residues. The CDR3 protein is CASRTGTANTEAFF. CDR3 nucleotide sequence: TGTGCCAGCAGGACCGGGACAGCGAACACTGAAGCTTTCTTT.

This chain links TRBV28 with TRBJ2-3, with 10 bases lining up with TRBD1. This CDR3 is 18 amino acids long. Germline CDR1 is MDHEN and CDR2 is SYDVKM. V lost 4 bases and J lost 1; bases outside the gene matches: 11. The CDR3 sequence: CASSSTGQGSTGTDTQYF. The CDR3 DNA reads as TGTGCCAGCAGTTCCACGGGACAGGGGTCGACAGGCACAGATACGCAGTATTTT.

This clonotype was counted ten times or more. At one end the junction does not follow the germline gene, possibly because of a read error. The V and J genes are TRBV5-1 and TRBJ1-1; 7 nucleotides align to TRBD1. CDR1 is SGHRS and CDR2 is YFSETQ in the germline V gene. This CDR3 comprises 13 residues. This CDR3 reads CASSRTGDTEAFF. DNA of the CDR3: TGTGCCAGCAGCCGCACAGGGGACACTGAAGCTTTCTTT.

At least ten counts were recorded for this clonotype. The chain combines TRBV2 with TRBJ2-2, with 9 bases lining up with TRBD2. Germline V gene lookup returns CDR1 SNHLY and CDR2 FYNNEI. This CDR3 is 14 amino acids long. The V and J ends lost 9 bases and 2 bases, in that order; junction bases with no gene match: 4. CDR3 coding DNA: TGTGCCAGTGGGACTAGCCGTAACACCGGGGAGCTGTTTTTT. Translation: CASGTSRNTGELFF.

This clonotype was observed a handful of times. V usage is TRBV5-1 and J usage is TRBJ2-7, with D perhaps matching TRBD1 or TRBD2 (6 bases each). The V gene's germline CDR1 is SGHRS and CDR2 YFSETQ. The ends were cut back, 4 bases at V and 0 bases at J, with 14 bases in the middle. The CDR3 runs to 15 residues. The CDR3 loop reads CASSGGTSSSYEQYF. The CDR3 DNA sequence: TGCGCCAGCAGCGGCGGGACATCGAGCTCCTACGAGCAGTACTTC. Full variable domain (missing parts from reference TRBV5-1 and TRBJ2-7): KAGVTQTPRYLIKTRGQQVTLSCSPISGHRSVSWYQQTPGQGLQFLFEYFSETQRNKGNFPGRFSGRQFSNSRSEMNVSTLELGDSALYLCASSGGTSSSYEQYFGPGTRLTVT.

This clonotype was recorded at least ten times. The V gene is TRBV18, the J gene TRBJ2-7; 9 bases align to TRBD2. The germline gives CDR1 KGHSH, CDR2 LQKENI. The CDR3 runs 16 residues. V shed 0 bases, J shed 7 bases, and the junction held 10 bases outside the gene matches. Here the CDR3 DNA reads TGTGCCAGCTCACCACCCCGGGCGGGAGGGCCAAGGGAGCAGTACTTC. Protein: CASSPPRAGGPREQYF. The full variable domain, completed using reference TRBV18 and TRBJ2-7, is NAGVMQNPRHLVRRRGQEARLRCSPMKGHSHVYWYRQLPEEGLKFMVYLQKENIIDESGMPKERFSAEFPKEGPSILRIQQVVRGDSAAYFCASSPPRAGGPREQYFGPGTRLTVT.

This clonotype was counted many times. The V and J genes are TRBV11-3 and TRBJ2-1; a possible D gene is TRBD1 (6 bases). This CDR3 spans 14 amino acids. From germline, CDR1 is SGHNT and CDR2 YENEEA. The V and J ends lost 5 bases and 7 bases respectively, with 15 bases between them. DNA for the CDR3: TGTGCCAGCAGCCGGGGACAAGTTCTTAATGAGCAGTTCTTC. Translated, it gives CASSRGQVLNEQFF.

This clonotype was seen repeatedly, ten times or more. The chain employs TRBV3-1 and TRBJ2-7, with 8 bases fitting TRBD1. This CDR3 is built from 15 residues. Unmatched junction bases numbered 12, after V lost 5 bases and J lost 6 bases. Germline V gene lookup returns CDR1 LGHDT and CDR2 YNNKEL (reference sequence). The CDR3, as DNA: TGTGCCAGCAGCTCTGACAGGGGACTCCTGCGCGAGCAGTACTTC. This gives the protein CASSSDRGLLREQYF.

This chain connects TRBV6-2 or TRBV6-3 to TRBJ2-1; TRBD2 matches at 7 bases. The CDR3 runs to 17 residues. The V gene end was trimmed by 0 bases and the J gene end by 7 bases; junction bases not matched to a gene: 12. Germline CDR1 reads MNHEY; CDR2 reads SVGEGT. CDR3 nucleotide sequence: TGTGCCAGCAGTTACTCGGTTGGCGGGAGTAGGACAAATGAGCAGTTCTTC. It specifies CASSYSVGGSRTNEQFF.

This clonotype was recorded at least ten times. The chain joins TRBV7-9 to TRBJ1-6, with TRBD1 as a possible D gene (5 bases). The V end was cut by 2 bases, the J end by 7 bases, with 9 bases between. CDR3 length: 14 residues. CDR1 and CDR2 from the germline V gene are SEHNR and FQNEAQ (reference sequence). DNA for the CDR3: TGTGCCAGCAGCTTATCAGGGATCAATTCACCCCTCCACTTT. This encodes CASSLSGINSPLHF. The whole variable domain, filled in from reference TRBV7-9 and TRBJ1-6, reads DTGVSQNPRHKITKRGQNVTFRCDPISEHNRLYWYRQTLGQGPEFLTYFQNEAQLEKSRLLSDRFSAERPKGSFSTLEIQRTEQGDSAMYLCASSLSGINSPLHFGNGTRLTVT.

This clonotype occurred a few times. The V call is TRBV19, the J call TRBJ2-1, with 9 nucleotides matching TRBD1. Germline trimming cut 5 bases from V and 10 bases from J; bases unmatched to any gene: 18. Germline lookup yields CDR1 LNHDA and CDR2 SQIVND (reference sequence). The CDR3 is 17 residues long. The CDR3 reads CASSGTGGAAYTAEQFF. CDR3 bases: TGTGCCAGTAGTGGCACAGGGGGCGCAGCGTACACGGCCGAGCAGTTCTTC.

This clonotype occurred many times. The J gene is TRBJ2-7, the V gene TRBV27, with 8 bases identical to TRBD1. Germline-derived CDR1 and CDR2 are MNHEY and SMNVEV (reference sequence). Trimming removed 5 bases from V and 0 bases from J; junction bases left unmatched: 6. The CDR3 extends over 15 amino acids. CDR3 in amino acids: CASSLTGGYSYEQYF. DNA of the CDR3: TGTGCCAGCAGTCTCACAGGGGGGTACTCCTACGAGCAGTACTTC.

Comment on this clonotype: A read error may explain this, as a much larger clone is one base away. The rearrangement uses TRBV7-9 and TRBJ1-1; no reliable D call. This CDR3 has 13 amino acids. From germline, CDR1 is SEHNR and CDR2 FQNEAQ (reference sequence). The CDR3, as DNA: TGTACCAGCAGCGGTCTTGGGGTCACTAAAGCTTTCTTT. Amino acid sequence: CTSSGLGVTKAFF.

As concerns this clonotype: With a much larger clone just one base away, this may be a read error. The chain is built from TRBV5-5 and TRBJ2-7, with TRBD2 matching over 14 bases. This CDR3 contains 15 residues. Germline-derived CDR1 and CDR2 are SGHKS and YYEKEE (reference sequence). After removal of 4 bases from V and 4 bases from J, the junction contained 4 bases not matched to a gene. The CDR3 region is CASSEGLAGEYEQYF. The CDR3 nucleotides are TGTGCCAGCAGCGAGGGACTAGCGGGAGAATACGAGCAGTACTTC. Full variable domain (outside the CDR3, taken from reference TRBV5-5 and TRBJ2-7): DAGVTQSPTHLIKTRGQQVTLRCSPISGHKSVSWYQQVLGQGPQFIFQYYEKEERGRGNFPDRFSARQFPNYSSELNVNALLLGDSALYLCASSEGLAGEYEQYFGPGTRLTVT.

Ten or more counts support this clonotype. This rearrangement joins TRBV2 to TRBJ1-5, with D perhaps TRBD1 (5 bases). The germline gives CDR1 SNHLY, CDR2 FYNNEI. This CDR3 is built from 13 residues. Trimming cost V 7 bases and J 9 bases, with 16 bases left between them. CDR3 DNA: TGTGCCAGCACTCCGACAGCCCATGGGCCCCAGCATTTT. This encodes CASTPTAHGPQHF.